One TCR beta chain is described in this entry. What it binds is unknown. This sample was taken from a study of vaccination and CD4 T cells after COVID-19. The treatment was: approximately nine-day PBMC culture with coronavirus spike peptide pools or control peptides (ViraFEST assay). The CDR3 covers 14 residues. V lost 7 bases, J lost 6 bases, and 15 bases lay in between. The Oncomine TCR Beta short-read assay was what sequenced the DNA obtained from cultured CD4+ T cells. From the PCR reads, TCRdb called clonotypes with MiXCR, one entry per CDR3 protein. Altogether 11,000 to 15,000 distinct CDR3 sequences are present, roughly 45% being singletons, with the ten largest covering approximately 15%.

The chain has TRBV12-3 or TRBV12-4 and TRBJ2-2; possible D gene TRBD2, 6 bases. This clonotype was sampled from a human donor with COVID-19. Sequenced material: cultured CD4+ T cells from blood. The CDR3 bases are TGTGCCAGCACCCTTTCTTTAGCGGCCGGGGAGCTGTTTTTT. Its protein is CASTLSLAAGELFF.